One and the same sample provided the 4 T cell receptor beta chains below, sequenced in a study of radiotherapy plus CTLA-4 blockade in lung cancer. TCRdb's copy holds only in-frame clones and misses some; the assay was immunoSEQ multiplex PCR. In the table there are approximately 45,000 clones, 50% to 70% of which are singletons. Here the sequenced sample was peripheral blood, taken from a patient treated with radiotherapy plus ipilimumab. These receptors originate from a human donor with non-small cell lung cancer who had a partial response to radiotherapy plus ipilimumab.

This clone turned up a few times. This chain links TRBV30 with TRBJ2-3, with D perhaps TRBD2 (6 bases). CDR1 is GTSNPN and CDR2 is SVGIG in the germline V gene (reference sequence). The CDR3 has 14 amino acids. Trimming took 3 bases from V and 3 from J, leaving 13 bases between them. The chain's CDR3 is CAWSGGRSTDTQYF. In DNA, the CDR3 is TGTGCCTGGAGCGGGGGAAGGTCGACAGATACGCAGTATTTT.

The chain combines TRBV25-1 with TRBJ1-1, with D possibly being TRBD1 (5 bases). The CDR3 spans 15 residues. Trimming removed 1 base at V and 6 bases at J, with 15 bases between. Per germline, CDR1 MGHDK and CDR2 SYGVNS. CDR3 residues: CASSEFRGDDSEAFF. The DNA for the CDR3 is TGTGCCAGCAGTGAATTTCGGGGGGATGATTCTGAAGCTTTCTTT.

Written as DNA, the CDR3 is TGTGCCAGTAGAAATCGTGGGGGACAGGGTAACGCCGAGGGGGAGACCCAGTACTTC. It yields the protein CASRNRGGQGNAEGETQYF. The rearrangement links TRBV19 to TRBJ2-5, with 9 positions matching TRBD1. The CDR3 sequence is 19 residues long. Germline CDR1 LNHDA, CDR2 SQIVND (reference sequence). V lost 6 bases, J lost 5 bases, and 22 bases stayed unmatched.

The chain uses TRBV11-2 and TRBJ1-2; D gene ambiguous. V was pared by 5 bases and J by 8 bases, with 18 bases between. The germline gives CDR1 SGHAT, CDR2 FQNNGV. The CDR3 spans 14 residues. In DNA form, the CDR3 reads TGTGCCAGCAGCCCCAACGCGCAGGTATTGGGCTACACCTTC. This encodes CASSPNAQVLGYTF.